These T cell receptor beta chains were read from a single sample in a study of OX40 agonist ivuxolimab in advanced cancers. Sequencing used immunoSEQ multiplex PCR; TCRdb keeps in-frame clones, though not all of them. Among 72,000 or so clones, 80% to 90% were seen once, and the ten largest hold about 10%. The sequenced sample was CD4+ or CD8+ T cells sorted from blood, obtained in a trial of the OX40 agonist ivuxolimab. The receptors were gathered from an adult with an advanced solid tumor such as melanoma, head and neck, liver or kidney cancer. Both conserved end residues are part of each CDR3. D genes are given only for firm matches. Part of the rows lack a size; the others show once, few, many or a class for expanded clones.

j_call clone_size v_call d_call cdr3_aa cdr3_nt
TRBJ2-1 NA TRBV7-2 TRBD1 CASSFDRGYNEQFF TGTGCCAGCAGCTTCGACAGGGGGTACAATGAGCAGTTCTTC
TRBJ1-2 NA TRBV19 NA CASSNTGPYGYTF TGTGCCAGTAGTAATACAGGGCCCTATGGCTACACCTTC
TRBJ1-2 NA TRBV19 TRBD1 CASSVGQGAVYGYTF TGTGCCAGTAGTGTGGGACAGGGGGCTGTCTATGGCTACACCTTC
TRBJ1-3 NA TRBV2 NA CASSYFTTGSGNTIYF TGTGCCAGCAGCTACTTCACGACAGGCTCTGGAAACACCATATATTTT
TRBJ1-1 few TRBV27 NA CASSLDPRRTPNTEAFF TGTGCCAGCAGTTTGGACCCCCGGAGGACTCCGAACACTGAAGCTTTCTTT
TRBJ2-7 NA TRBV18 TRBD2 CASSRPVAGVDEQYF TGTGCCAGCTCCCGACCGGTAGCGGGAGTCGACGAGCAGTACTTC
TRBJ1-4 NA TRBV7-2 TRBD1 CASSLDRGSEKLFF TGTGCCAGCAGCTTAGACAGGGGGAGTGAAAAACTGTTTTTT
TRBJ2-2 NA TRBV18 NA CASSQNPRTNTGELFF TGTGCCAGCTCACAAAATCCTCGAACGAACACCGGGGAGCTGTTTTTT
TRBJ1-2 NA TRBV2 NA CASKTPENYGYTF TGTGCCAGCAAAACACCTGAGAACTATGGCTACACCTTC
TRBJ2-7 once TRBV14 NA CASSQSPIVIYEQYF TGTGCCAGCAGCCAGTCCCCCATAGTGATCTACGAGCAGTACTTC
TRBJ2-6 NA TRBV9 NA CASSVTGLPRPDVLTF TGTGCCAGCAGCGTAACCGGGCTCCCTCGACCAGACGTCCTGACTTTC
TRBJ1-3 NA TRBV5-6 NA CASSLGTAEGNTIYF TGTGCCAGCAGCTTGGGGACAGCGGAAGGAAACACCATATATTTT
TRBJ2-7 NA TRBV2 NA CASTGQKRVSYEQYF TGTGCCAGTACCGGGCAAAAACGGGTTAGCTACGAGCAGTACTTC
TRBJ1-1 few TRBV20-1 NA CRSLGGTEAFF TGCAGGTCGCTAGGGGGCACTGAAGCTTTCTTT
TRBJ2-5 NA TRBV14 NA CASSQSAGRGETQYF TGTGCCAGCAGCCAATCGGCGGGCCGAGGAGAGACCCAGTACTTC
TRBJ1-3 NA TRBV6-5 NA CASIPSRGVGNTIYF TGTGCCAGCATCCCTAGCCGAGGAGTTGGAAACACCATATATTTT
TRBJ2-7 few TRBV2 TRBD2 CASSVPGLAGEYEQYF TGTGCCAGCAGTGTACCGGGACTAGCGGGAGAATACGAGCAGTACTTC
TRBJ1-3 NA TRBV5-7 NA CASSTPGIGNTIYF TGTGCCAGCAGCACGCCGGGGATCGGAAACACCATATATTTT
TRBJ2-1 NA TRBV6-1 TRBD2 CASSGRSGRASLYNEQFF TGTGCCAGCAGTGGTCGGAGCGGGAGGGCCAGTCTTTACAATGAGCAGTTCTTC
TRBJ2-2 NA TRBV21-1 NA CASSKVTGIGELFF TGTGCCAGCAGCAAAGTGACAGGGATCGGGGAGCTGTTTTTT
TRBJ1-1 NA TRBV10-3 NA CAISVDDWNTEAFF TGTGCCATCAGTGTGGACGACTGGAACACTGAAGCTTTCTTT
TRBJ2-7 NA TRBV11-2 NA CASSSSRWGRGEQYF TGTGCCAGCAGCTCTTCCCGATGGGGTCGCGGCGAGCAGTACTTC
TRBJ1-1 NA TRBV5-1 NA CASSSRGAVNTEAFF TGCGCCAGCAGCTCTAGGGGGGCGGTGAACACTGAAGCTTTCTTT
TRBJ2-5 NA TRBV19 NA CASRGGTETQYF TGTGCCAGCCGTGGGGGGACGGAGACCCAGTACTTC
TRBJ2-1 NA TRBV2 NA CASRESDNEQFF TGTGCCAGCAGGGAGTCGGACAATGAGCAGTTCTTC
TRBJ2-1 NA TRBV15 TRBD1 CATSRDRAGTGYNEQFF TGTGCCACCAGCAGAGATAGGGCCGGGACAGGCTACAATGAGCAGTTCTTC
TRBJ2-7 NA TRBV7-2 NA CASTQGYEQYF TGTGCCAGCACCCAGGGCTACGAGCAGTACTTC
TRBJ2-2 few TRBV10-1 NA CASSETSSTGELFF TGCGCCAGCAGTGAGACCAGTTCCACCGGGGAGCTGTTTTTT
TRBJ2-7 NA TRBV5-4 NA CASSLDRVGEQYF TGTGCCAGCAGCTTGGACAGGGTTGGCGAGCAGTACTTC
TRBJ1-4 once TRBV11-3 NA CASSLGRWGDRTNEKLFF TGTGCCAGCAGCTTAGGACGGTGGGGGGATCGAACTAATGAAAAACTGTTTTTT
TRBJ2-7 NA TRBV7-7 TRBD1 CASSLDWDRRYEQYF TGTGCTAGCAGCTTAGACTGGGACAGACGCTACGAGCAGTACTTC
TRBJ2-7 NA TRBV6-1 NA CASRGLGGEQYF TGTGCCAGCCGAGGACTGGGCGGCGAGCAGTACTTC